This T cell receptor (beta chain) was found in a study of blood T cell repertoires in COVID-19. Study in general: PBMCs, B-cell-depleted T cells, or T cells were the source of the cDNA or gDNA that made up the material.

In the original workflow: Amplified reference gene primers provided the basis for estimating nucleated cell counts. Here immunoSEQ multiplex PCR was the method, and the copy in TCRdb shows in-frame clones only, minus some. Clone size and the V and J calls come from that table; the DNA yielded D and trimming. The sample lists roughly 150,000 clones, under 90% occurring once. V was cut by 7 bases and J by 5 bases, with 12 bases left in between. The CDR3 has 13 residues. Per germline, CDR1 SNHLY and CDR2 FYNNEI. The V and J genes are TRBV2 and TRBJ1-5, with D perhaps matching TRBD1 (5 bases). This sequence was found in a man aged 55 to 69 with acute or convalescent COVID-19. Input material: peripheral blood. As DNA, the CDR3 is TGTGCCAGCATGCCCCTCAGGGATCAGCCCCAGCATTTT. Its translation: CASMPLRDQPQHF. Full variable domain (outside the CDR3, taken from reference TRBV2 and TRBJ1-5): EPEVTQTPSHQVTQMGQEVILRCVPISNHLYFYWYRQILGQKVEFLVSFYNNEISEKSEIFDDQFSVERPDGSNFTLKIRSTKLEDSAMYFCASMPLRDQPQHFGDGTRLSIL.